This T cell receptor beta chain was profiled in a study of T cell responses to AZD1222 COVID-19 vaccine. General study results and limits: It should be noted that donors were predominantly white British and more often female, and clonal diversity was possibly underestimated. An increase in Spike-specific TCR breadth and depth was observed after two AZD1222 doses. All repertoire sampling was performed exclusively after the peak T cell response.

The table came from immunoSEQ multiplex PCR; TCRdb's copy has only in-frame clones and leaves some out. The data contain around 130,000 clones, more than 70% of them singletons. Comment on this clone: The antigen remains undetermined.

The starting material was peripheral blood, obtained on day 0 of AZD1222 vaccination. The receptor comes from an adult in good health.

The CDR3 bases are TGTGCCAGCAGTGGAGGACAAAGAAATAACTATGGCTACACCTTC. Encoded protein: CASSGGQRNNYGYTF. This chain joins TRBV25-1 and TRBJ1-2, with D perhaps TRBD1 (5 bases). Germline V gene sequence: CDR1 MGHDK, CDR2 SYGVNS. The CDR3 covers 15 residues. Trimming shortened V by 4 bases and J by 1 base, and 13 bases separated the two germline ends.